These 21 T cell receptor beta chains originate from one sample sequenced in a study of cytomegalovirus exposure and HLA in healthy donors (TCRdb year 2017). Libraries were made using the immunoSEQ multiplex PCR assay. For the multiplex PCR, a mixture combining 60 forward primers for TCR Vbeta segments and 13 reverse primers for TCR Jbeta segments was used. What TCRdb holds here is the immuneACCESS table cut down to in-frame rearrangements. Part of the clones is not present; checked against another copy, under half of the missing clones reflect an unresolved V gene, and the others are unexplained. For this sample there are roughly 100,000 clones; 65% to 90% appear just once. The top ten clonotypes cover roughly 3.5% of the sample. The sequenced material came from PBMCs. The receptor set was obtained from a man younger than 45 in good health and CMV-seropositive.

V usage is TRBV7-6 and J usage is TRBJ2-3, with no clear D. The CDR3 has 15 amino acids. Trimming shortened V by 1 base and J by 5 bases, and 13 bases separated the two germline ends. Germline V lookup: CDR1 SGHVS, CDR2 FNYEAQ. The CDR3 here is CASSLGPVAVDTQYF. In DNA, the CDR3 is TGTGCCAGCAGCTTAGGTCCAGTCGCTGTAGATACGCAGTATTTT.

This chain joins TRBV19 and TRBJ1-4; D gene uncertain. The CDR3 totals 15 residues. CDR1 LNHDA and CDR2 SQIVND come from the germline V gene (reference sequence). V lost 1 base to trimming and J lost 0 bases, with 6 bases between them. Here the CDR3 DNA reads TGTGCCAGTAGTATAGTAGGAGCAACTAATGAAAAACTGTTTTTT. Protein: CASSIVGATNEKLFF.

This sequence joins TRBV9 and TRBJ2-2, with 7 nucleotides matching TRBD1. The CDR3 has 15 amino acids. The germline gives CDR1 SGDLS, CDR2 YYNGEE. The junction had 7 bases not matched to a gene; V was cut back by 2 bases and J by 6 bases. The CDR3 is CASSVYGQVSGELFF. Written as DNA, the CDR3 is TGTGCCAGCAGCGTTTACGGACAGGTTTCCGGGGAGCTGTTTTTT.

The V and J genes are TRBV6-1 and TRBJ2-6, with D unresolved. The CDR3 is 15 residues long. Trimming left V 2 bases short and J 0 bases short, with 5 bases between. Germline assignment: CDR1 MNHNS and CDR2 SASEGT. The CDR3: CASSETSSGANVLTF. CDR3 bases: TGTGCCAGCAGTGAAACCAGCTCTGGGGCCAACGTCCTGACTTTC.

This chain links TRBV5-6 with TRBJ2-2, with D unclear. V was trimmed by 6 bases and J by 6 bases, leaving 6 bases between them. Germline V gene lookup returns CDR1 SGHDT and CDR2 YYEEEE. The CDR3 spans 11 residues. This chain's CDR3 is CASTRAGELFF. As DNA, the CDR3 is TGTGCCAGCACCCGTGCCGGGGAGCTGTTTTTT.

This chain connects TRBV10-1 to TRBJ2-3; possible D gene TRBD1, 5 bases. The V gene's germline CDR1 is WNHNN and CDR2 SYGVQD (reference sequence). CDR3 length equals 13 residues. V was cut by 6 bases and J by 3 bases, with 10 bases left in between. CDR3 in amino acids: CASRGEGTDTQYF. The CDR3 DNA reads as TGCGCCAGCAGAGGGGAAGGAACAGATACGCAGTATTTT.

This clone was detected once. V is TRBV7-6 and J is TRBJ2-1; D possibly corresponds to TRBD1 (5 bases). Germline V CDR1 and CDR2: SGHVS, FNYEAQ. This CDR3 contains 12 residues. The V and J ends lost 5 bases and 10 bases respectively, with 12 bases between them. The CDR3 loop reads CASSPLKGEQFF. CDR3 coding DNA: TGTGCCAGCAGCCCTCTAAAGGGGGAGCAGTTCTTC.

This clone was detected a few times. This chain's CDR3 is CAAEGDMRDTQYF. CDR3 bases: TGTGCTGCAGAGGGAGACATGCGGGATACGCAGTATTTT. The gene calls are TRBV10-3 and TRBJ2-3, with D tentatively TRBD2 (5 bases). The CDR3 contains 13 residues. CDR1 is ENHRY, CDR2 SYGVKD, per germline.

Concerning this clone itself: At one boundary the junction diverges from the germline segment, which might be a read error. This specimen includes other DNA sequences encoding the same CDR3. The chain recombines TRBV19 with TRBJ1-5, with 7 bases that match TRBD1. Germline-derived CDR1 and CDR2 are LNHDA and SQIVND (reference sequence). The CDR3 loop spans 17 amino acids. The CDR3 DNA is TGCGCCAGTAGTATGCCCGGGACAGCCCTTAGCAATCAGCCCCAGCATTTT. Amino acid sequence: CASSMPGTALSNQPQHF.

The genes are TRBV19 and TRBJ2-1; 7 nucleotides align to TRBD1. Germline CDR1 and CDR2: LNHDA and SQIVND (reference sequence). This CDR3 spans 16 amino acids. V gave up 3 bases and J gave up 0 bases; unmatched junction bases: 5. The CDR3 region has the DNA TGTGCCAGTAGTATCTTGAGGGGGCCCTCCTACAATGAGCAGTTCTTC. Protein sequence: CASSILRGPSYNEQFF.

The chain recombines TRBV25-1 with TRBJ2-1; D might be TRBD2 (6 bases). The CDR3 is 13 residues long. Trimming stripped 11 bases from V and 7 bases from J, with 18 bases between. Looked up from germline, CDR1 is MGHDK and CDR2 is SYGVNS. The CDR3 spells CALGGKLWNEQFF. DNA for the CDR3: TGTGCCTTGGGGGGTAAACTCTGGAATGAGCAGTTCTTC.

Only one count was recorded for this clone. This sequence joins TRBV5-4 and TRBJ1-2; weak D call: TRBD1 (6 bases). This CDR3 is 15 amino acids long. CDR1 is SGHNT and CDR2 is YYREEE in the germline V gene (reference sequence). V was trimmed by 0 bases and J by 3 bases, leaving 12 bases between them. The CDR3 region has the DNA TGTGCCAGCAGCTTGGGGACAGTTGATGACTATGGCTACACCTTC. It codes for CASSLGTVDDYGYTF.

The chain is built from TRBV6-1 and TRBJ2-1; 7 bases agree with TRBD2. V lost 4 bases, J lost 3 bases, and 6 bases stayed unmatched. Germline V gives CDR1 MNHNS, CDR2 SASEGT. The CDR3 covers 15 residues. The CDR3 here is CASSVASGYYNEQFF. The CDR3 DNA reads TGTGCCAGCAGTGTGGCTAGCGGATACTACAATGAGCAGTTCTTC.

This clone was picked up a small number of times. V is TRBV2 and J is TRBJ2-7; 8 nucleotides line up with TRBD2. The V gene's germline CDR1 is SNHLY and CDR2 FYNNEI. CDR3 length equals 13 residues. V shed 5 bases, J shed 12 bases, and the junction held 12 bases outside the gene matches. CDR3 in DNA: TGTGCCAGCAGTTTCTCGGGGGGGGCATCCCCGTACTTC. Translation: CASSFSGGASPYF.

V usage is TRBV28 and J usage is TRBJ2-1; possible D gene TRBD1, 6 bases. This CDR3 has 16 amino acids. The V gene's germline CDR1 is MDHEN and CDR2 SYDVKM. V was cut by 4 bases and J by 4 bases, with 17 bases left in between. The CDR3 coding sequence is TGTGCCAGCAGTTCCTTGGACAGAAGTACTTACAATGAGCAGTTCTTC. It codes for CASSSLDRSTYNEQFF.

The CDR3, as DNA: TGTGCCAGCAGCTTCGGGGACATCTCCTACGAGCAGTACTTC. It is translated as CASSFGDISYEQYF. This sequence joins TRBV7-9 and TRBJ2-7; possible D gene TRBD1, 6 bases. Germline CDR1 and CDR2: SEHNR and FQNEAQ (reference sequence). CDR3 length: 14 residues. V was clipped by 3 bases and J by 0 bases, with 9 bases between them.

The CDR3 bases are TGCGCCAGCAGTGACCCGGGAGGCACAGATACGCAGTATTTT. Amino acids: CASSDPGGTDTQYF. The gene calls are TRBV10-2 and TRBJ2-3; the D gene is possibly TRBD2 (6 bases). Per the germline V gene, CDR1 is WSHSY and CDR2 is SAAADI. CDR3 size: 14 residues. V lost 3 bases to trimming and J lost 1 base, with 8 bases between them.

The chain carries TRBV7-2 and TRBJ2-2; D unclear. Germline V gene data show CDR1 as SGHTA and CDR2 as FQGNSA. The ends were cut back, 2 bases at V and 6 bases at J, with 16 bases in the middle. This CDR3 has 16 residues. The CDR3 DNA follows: TGTGCCAGCAGCTTACGTCCCGCAAGTGTAGCCGGGGAGCTGTTTTTT. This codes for CASSLRPASVAGELFF. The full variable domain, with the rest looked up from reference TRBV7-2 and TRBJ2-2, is GAGVSQSPSNKVTEKGKDVELRCDPISGHTALYWYRQSLGQGLEFLIYFQGNSAPDKSGLPSDRFSAERTGGSVSTLTIQRTQQEDSAVYLCASSLRPASVAGELFFGEGSRLTVL.

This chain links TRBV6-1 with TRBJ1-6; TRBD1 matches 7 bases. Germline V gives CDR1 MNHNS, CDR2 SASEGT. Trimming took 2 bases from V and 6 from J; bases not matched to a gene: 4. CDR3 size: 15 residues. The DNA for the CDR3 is TGTGCCAGCAGTGAACGGGACAGTCTTAATTCACCCCTCCACTTT. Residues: CASSERDSLNSPLHF.

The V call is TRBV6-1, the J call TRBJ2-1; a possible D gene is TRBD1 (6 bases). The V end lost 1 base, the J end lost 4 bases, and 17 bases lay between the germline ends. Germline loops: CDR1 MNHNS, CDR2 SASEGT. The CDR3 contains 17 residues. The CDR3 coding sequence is TGTGCCAGCAGTGAAGACGATTGGGCAGGGGTTTACAATGAGCAGTTCTTC. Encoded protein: CASSEDDWAGVYNEQFF.

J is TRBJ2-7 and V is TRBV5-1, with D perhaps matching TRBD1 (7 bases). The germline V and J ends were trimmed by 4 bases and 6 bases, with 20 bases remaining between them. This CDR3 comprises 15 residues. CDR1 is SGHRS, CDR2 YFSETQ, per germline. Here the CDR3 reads CASSGSSGGFSEQYF. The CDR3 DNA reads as TGCGCCAGCAGCGGGAGCTCAGGGGGGTTTAGCGAGCAGTACTTC.